These 15 T cell receptor beta chains originate from one sample sequenced in a study of early T cells in non-severe SARS-CoV-2 infection. Via MiXCR, TCRdb re-called the 5' RACE reads, giving one row per CDR3 protein. The sample has about 59,000 distinct CDR3 sequences; about 12% are singletons. The specimen was whole blood. The receptors were sampled from an adult who was a healthcare worker with PCR-confirmed SARS-CoV-2 infection or an uninfected control (not recorded which).

This clonotype was picked up many times. The J gene is TRBJ2-1, the V gene TRBV12-3 or TRBV12-4; unclear D gene. The CDR3 loop spans 12 amino acids. Trimming removed 3 bases at V and 8 bases at J, with 8 bases between. In DNA form, the CDR3 reads TGTGCCAGCAGTTTTCCTGGTTATGAGCAGTTCTTC. This encodes CASSFPGYEQFF.

The chain carries TRBV7-9 and TRBJ1-4; tentative D call: TRBD1 (5 bases). The CDR3 is 15 residues long. The V gene's germline CDR1 is SEHNR and CDR2 FQNEAQ (reference sequence). V lost 5 bases to trimming and J lost 0 bases, with 10 bases between them. Here the CDR3 reads CASSLVGPTNEKLFF. The CDR3 nucleotides read TGTGCCAGCAGCCTAGTGGGGCCAACTAATGAAAAACTGTTTTTT.

This clonotype was seen repeatedly, ten times or more. The genes are TRBV7-8 and TRBJ2-3, with 8 bases fitting TRBD2. V was clipped by 3 bases and J by 4 bases; unmatched bases: 6. The CDR3 runs 15 residues. Germline assignment: CDR1 SGHVS and CDR2 FQNEAQ. The CDR3 loop reads CASSFRAGGSDTQYF. The CDR3 bases are TGTGCCAGCAGCTTTCGGGCGGGGGGCTCAGATACGCAGTATTTT.

Ten or more counts support this clonotype. This chain connects TRBV12-5 to TRBJ2-3, with 7 bases aligning to TRBD1. This CDR3 region has 16 residues. Germline V gene sequence: CDR1 LGHNT, CDR2 FRNRAP. V dropped 5 bases and J dropped 2; count of bases not matched to a gene: 10. CDR3 region: CASGPPSGGFTDTQYF. CDR3 DNA sequence: TGTGCTAGTGGTCCCCCGTCAGGGGGATTCACAGATACGCAGTATTTT. The complete variable domain, with remaining parts taken from reference TRBV12-5 and TRBJ2-3, reads DARVTQTPRHKVTEMGQEVTMRCQPILGHNTVFWYRQTMMQGLELLAYFRNRAPLDDSGMPKDRFSAEMPDATLATLKIQPSEPRDSAVYFCASGPPSGGFTDTQYFGPGTRLTVL.

The genes are TRBV29-1 and TRBJ1-1; 7 bases are a match to TRBD1. CDR3 length: 12 amino acids. Trimming removed 6 bases from V and 4 bases from J; junction bases left unmatched: 5. CDR1 SQVTM and CDR2 ANQGSEA come from the germline V gene. CDR3 loop: CSVSTGVTEAFF. In DNA form, the CDR3 reads TGCAGCGTCTCTACAGGGGTCACTGAAGCTTTCTTT.

This clonotype has just a few counts. The chain employs TRBV6-5 and TRBJ1-2, with a weak D call TRBD1 (5 bases). V gave up 2 bases and J gave up 2 bases, with 9 bases separating them. The CDR3 runs 14 residues. Germline V lookup: CDR1 MNHEY, CDR2 SVGAGI. CDR3 in DNA: TGTGCCAGCAGTTACGGCTCAGGGAACTATGGCTACACCTTC. Translating gives CASSYGSGNYGYTF.

A few counts support this clonotype. DNA for the CDR3: TGCGCCAGCAGCTCCCGGGACAGGGGGCAAGGCATTCAGTACTTC. Translated, it gives CASSSRDRGQGIQYF. This chain uses TRBV5-1 with TRBJ2-4; 12 positions match TRBD1. This CDR3 has 15 amino acids. The germline V gene has CDR1 SGHRS and CDR2 YFSETQ. V lost 3 bases and J lost 9; bases outside the gene matches: 7. Combining the CDR3 with reference TRBV5-1 and TRBJ2-4 gives the whole variable domain KAGVTQTPRYLIKTRGQQVTLSCSPISGHRSVSWYQQTPGQGLQFLFEYFSETQRNKGNFPGRFSGRQFSNSRSEMNVSTLELGDSALYLCASSSRDRGQGIQYFGAGTRLSVL.

In this sample, this clonotype turned up many times. The rearrangement joins TRBV7-8 to TRBJ2-3; 9 bases fit TRBD2. Germline CDR1 SGHVS, CDR2 FQNEAQ. This CDR3 has 15 residues. Trimming took 8 bases from V and 5 from J; bases not matched to a gene: 11. CDR3 sequence reads: CASEPGGRAGDTQYF. The DNA of the CDR3 is TGTGCCAGCGAACCTGGCGGGAGGGCCGGAGATACGCAGTATTTT.

This clonotype appeared a few times. This chain connects TRBV18 to TRBJ2-5; no clear D gene. CDR1 KGHSH and CDR2 LQKENI come from the germline V gene. The V and J ends lost 2 bases and 7 bases respectively, with 14 bases between them. The CDR3 runs 14 residues. This CDR3 reads CASSPVSLEGTQYF. The CDR3 DNA reads as TGTGCCAGCTCACCAGTCTCCTTAGAAGGGACCCAGTACTTC.

The CDR3 DNA is TGTGCCAGCAGTGAAGCTATTGGGGGCGGGATGGATACGCAGTATTTT. Amino acid sequence: CASSEAIGGGMDTQYF. The chain uses TRBV6-1 and TRBJ2-3; perhaps D is TRBD1 or TRBD2 (6 bases each). V gave up 0 bases and J gave up 6 bases, with 16 bases separating them. CDR3 size: 16 residues. Germline lookup yields CDR1 MNHNS and CDR2 SASEGT.

This clonotype came up many times. J is TRBJ1-1 and V is TRBV11-2; perhaps TRBD1 as D (5 bases). The CDR3 runs to 12 residues. Trimming shortened V by 5 bases and J by 5 bases, and 9 bases separated the two germline ends. Germline CDR1 is SGHAT and CDR2 is FQNNGV. In DNA form, the CDR3 reads TGTGCCAGCAGCCTAGGGGAGACTGAAGCTTTCTTT. This translates into CASSLGETEAFF.

About this clonotype itself: One junction end does not reproduce the germline sequence, and a read error may be involved. V and J are TRBV18 and TRBJ2-3; 7 bases are shared with TRBD1. CDR3 length equals 15 residues. In germline, CDR1 is KGHSH, CDR2 LQKENI. CDR3 bases: TGTGCCGGCTCACCTGTAGGGGGCCTCACAGATACGCAGTATTTT. Translating it yields CAGSPVGGLTDTQYF.

V usage is TRBV5-1 and J usage is TRBJ2-2; D is tentatively TRBD1 or TRBD2 (5 bases each). This CDR3 region has 16 residues. V lost 0 bases and J lost 6, with 15 bases in between. Germline CDR1 is SGHRS and CDR2 is YFSETQ. The CDR3 loop is CASSLAPVVGAGELFF. The CDR3 DNA sequence: TGCGCCAGCAGCTTGGCCCCGGTAGTGGGGGCCGGGGAGCTGTTTTTT.

For the CDR3, the DNA is TGTGCCAGCTCGGGACAGTCGGACACTGAAGCTTTCTTT. Translating it yields CASSGQSDTEAFF. V gene TRBV18 combines with J gene TRBJ1-1; 7 nucleotides match TRBD1. Germline assignment: CDR1 KGHSH and CDR2 LQKENI. The CDR3 contains 13 residues. Germline trimming cut 6 bases from V and 3 bases from J; bases unmatched to any gene: 4.

The chain combines TRBV20-1 with TRBJ2-1; D is ambiguous. This CDR3 region has 11 residues. The V gene's germline CDR1 is DFQATT and CDR2 SNEGSKA (reference sequence). V was clipped by 5 bases and J by 4 bases, with 6 bases between them. CDR3 sequence reads: CSALLYNEQFF. The CDR3 coding sequence is TGCAGTGCTCTCTTATACAATGAGCAGTTCTTC.